This T cell receptor beta chain was found in a study of early T cells in non-severe SARS-CoV-2 infection. On the study more broadly: Unpaired chains resulted from sequencing bulk RNA of unsorted whole blood.

Worth noting for this clonotype: Its target is not known. This may come from a read error, since a much larger clone is one base off.

The study's findings and limits: Anti-spike CD8 responses were favored in VDJdb matching, and private and CD4 specificities were missed.

Unique molecular identifiers tagged individual cDNA molecules. TCRdb reprocessed the 5' RACE reads with MiXCR, giving one entry per CDR3 protein. The sample lists some 80,000 distinct CDR3 sequences; roughly 4.7% were seen once. V lost 6 bases and J lost 0, with 12 bases in between. Germline V gene data show CDR1 as SQVTM and CDR2 as ANQGSEA. The CDR3 is 13 amino acids. This TCR derives from an adult who was a healthcare worker with PCR-confirmed SARS-CoV-2 infection or an uninfected control (not recorded which). The V and J genes are TRBV29-1 and TRBJ2-7; D is unresolved. The sample consisted of whole blood, taken at baseline. CDR3 coding DNA: TGCAGCGTAAGGACGGGTAGCTCCTACGAGCAGTACTTC. Translation gives CSVRTGSSYEQYF.